This TCR beta chain emerged from a study of T cells in women clearing cervical HPV infection (dated by TCRdb to the late 2010s). Background for the entire study: The cases were about 25 women with histologically confirmed HPV16-related CIN3 or worse, and 2 of these cases were invasive cancers. As quality controls, five blinded duplicates were added to each group, bringing the total to roughly 60 samples made up of 50 or so participants and some ten replicates. Blood from cases was collected at the visit at which the lesion was first identified, whereas blood from controls was collected once infection was no longer detected. Cases had a median age of almost 35 years compared with approximately 40 for controls, and baseline characteristics showed no significant differences between the groups. For cases, the median interval between lesion detection and blood sampling was about 140 days, with an interquartile range of about 85 to 220 days. Cases and controls were matched on age within five years and on year of sample collection. In the parent cohort, roughly 10,000 women aged 18 or older were enrolled in Guanacaste, Costa Rica, during about 1992 to 1994 and were followed for over six years. HLA typing was available for only a few women, so HLA type could not be excluded as a confounder. The exploratory proof-of-principle case-control study was nested within the Guanacaste HPV Natural History Study in Costa Rica and compared TCR repertoires across cervical HPV16 outcomes. The controls were around 26 women whose single incident HPV16 infection cleared within 12 months with no development of precancer or cancer.

Every participant had a single incident cervical HPV16 infection, and women with prevalent HPV16 infections were excluded. Cervical HPV DNA was detected by MY09/MY11 PCR and genotyped by dot-blot hybridization. Approximately 16 mL of heparinized blood were centrifuged, and the buffy coat was split into aliquots, frozen at -30 degrees C, and then kept at -80 degrees C. QIAGEN kits were used to extract genomic DNA from buffy coat specimens. The V end gives up 0 bases and the J end 0 bases, leaving 0 bases in the junction not matched to a gene. The CDR3 covers 16 residues, taking in both the cysteine and the phenylalanine. Of the CDR3's DNA, 39 bases were read; they are in frame from base 1. Looking up the germline V gene yields CDR1 SGHRS and CDR2 YFSETQ. On this clone: It lacks a known antigen. The CDR3 end is not reached by the read, which stops 3 residues before it; the germline J gene fills it in.

Using the immunoSEQ assay, multiplex PCR amplified TCR beta CDR3 regions from an average of roughly 1,100 ng of genomic DNA per sample. To correct primer bias, the assay used a complete synthetic TCR repertoire to set an amplification baseline. The amplicons were sequenced using the Illumina platform. Per the authors' processing: Error correction of the sequences involved clustering with frequency ratios plus a modified nearest-neighbor algorithm, after which the sequences were analyzed in the immunoSEQ Analyzer using IMGT gene definitions. TCR richness and evenness were averaged over 20 rarefaction repeats at each rarefaction depth, excluding samples with fewer sequences than the depth. Wilcoxon rank sum tests with FDR correction were used to compare V, D and J gene relative abundances between the groups. In the blinded duplicates, the intraclass correlation was about 95% for TCR richness and averaged about 73% across 60 to 70 gene segments. The clones in this table, taken by TCRdb from immuneACCESS, are in-frame only. Not every clone is retained; where verified, under half of the shortfall comes from an unresolved V gene, and the cause of the rest is unknown. V and J calls and clone size are as listed in that table; D and trimming were resolved from the DNA. The sample table holds 40,000 to 60,000 clones. Approximately 1% of the sample comes from the top ten.

Overall results and qualifications from the work: Because the number of T cells per sample was unknown, the richness differences could reflect varying T-cell content rather than repertoire biology. The cross-sectional design could not show whether associations preceded infection or resulted from it; effector/memory subsets and HPV-specific T cells were not isolated. Lower TRBV6-7 relative abundance was observed in cases than in controls (about 0.1% versus 0.15%; Bonferroni P = 0.0008). Random forest classifiers combining richness and V gene abundances distinguished cases from controls with an estimated AUC of 0.7 to 0.85. Significantly higher TCR repertoire richness was observed in CIN3+ cases than in controls across sequencing depths, whereas no difference in evenness was found.

The TCR originated in a woman between 18 and 70 years old with a cervical HPV16 infection that either progressed to CIN3+ or cleared (not recorded which). This sequence uses TRBV5-1 and TRBJ2-6; 7 middle bases align to TRBD1. Sequencing was performed on blood buffy coat. Partial CDR3 DNA: TGCGCCAGCAGCTTGGGGGACAGCTCTGGGGCCAACGTC. This is translated as CASSLGDSSGANV. The full CDR3 protein is CASSLGDSSGANVLTF.